Following are 11 T cell receptor beta chains from one sample sequenced in a study of immune characterization of retroperitoneal liposarcoma. TCRdb re-derived calls from the PCR reads in MiXCR, one entry per CDR3 protein. This sample has 3,100 or so distinct CDR3 sequences, with about 40% found just once. Sequencing used tumor tissue. The receptors were sampled from a male donor with retroperitoneal liposarcoma.

This clonotype was detected ten times or more. V and J are TRBV7-2 and TRBJ2-1, with 9 bases fitting TRBD2. The J call is uncertain, as TRBJ2-7 better fits the DNA end. Germline V gives CDR1 SGHTA, CDR2 FQGNSA. This CDR3 has 17 residues. The CDR3 DNA is TGTGCCAGCAGCTTAGTCTCTCTAGCGGGAAGCTCCTACGAGCAGTACTTC. Protein: CASSLVSLAGSSYEQYF.

This clonotype is judged medium-sized (0.01 to 0.1%). With a much larger clone just one base away, this may be a read error. The rearrangement links TRBV6-1 to TRBJ2-1, with a tentative D call TRBD2 (5 bases). V shed 5 bases and J shed 10 bases, with 24 bases lying between them. Germline CDR1 MNHNS, CDR2 SASEGT. The CDR3 is made up of 16 amino acids. The CDR3 DNA reads TGTGCCAGCAGTCCGCATCATTCCGGGGAAGCCTACGAGCAGTTCTTC. This translates into CASSPHHSGEAYEQFF.

The chain recombines TRBV6-1 with TRBJ2-5, with D perhaps being TRBD1 or TRBD2 (5 bases each). The CDR3 loop spans 15 amino acids. Germline V gene data show CDR1 as MNHNS and CDR2 as SASEGT. V gave up 5 bases and J gave up 4 bases, with 17 bases separating them. The CDR3 DNA is TGTGCCAGCAGTTATAGCCCCGGGACGGGAGAGACCCAGTACTTC. This gives the protein CASSYSPGTGETQYF.

This clonotype was seen a few times. This chain links TRBV6-8 with TRBJ1-1; 9 positions agree with TRBD1. This CDR3 has 14 amino acids. V shed 4 bases and J 2 bases; nucleotides not matched to a gene: 2. Looked up from germline, CDR1 is MNHGY and CDR2 is SAAAGT. Here the CDR3 reads CASSWGQGNTEAFF. In DNA form, the CDR3 reads TGTGCCAGCAGTTGGGGACAGGGAAACACTGAAGCTTTCTTT.

The rearrangement links TRBV7-6 to TRBJ2-4; D call uncertain. In germline, CDR1 is SGHVS, CDR2 FNYEAQ. Trimming pared 3 bases from V and 13 bases from J, leaving 19 bases between. The length of the CDR3 is 14 residues. The CDR3 is CASSFNEARIEQYF. The CDR3 region has the DNA TGTGCCAGCAGCTTTAACGAAGCGCGGATTGAGCAGTACTTC.

V and J are TRBV6-1 and TRBJ1-3; 7 bases align to TRBD1. The trim removed 10 bases at V and 4 bases at J, leaving 13 bases unmatched. The CDR3 has 15 residues. CDR1 MNHNS and CDR2 SASEGT come from the germline V gene. Here the CDR3 reads CATIPRRGLGNTIYF. The CDR3 nucleotides are TGTGCCACGATCCCCCGAAGGGGGCTAGGAAACACCATATATTTT.

The genes are TRBV6-8 and TRBJ2-2, with 8 bases fitting TRBD2. V shed 2 bases and J 4 bases; nucleotides not matched to a gene: 12. CDR1 and CDR2 from the germline V gene are MNHGY and SAAAGT. This CDR3 comprises 18 residues. This chain's CDR3 is CASSYTSGTRAVTGELFF. In DNA form, the CDR3 reads TGTGCCAGCAGTTACACCTCCGGGACTAGGGCCGTCACCGGGGAGCTGTTTTTT.

This clonotype is medium-sized within its sample. The chain couples TRBV6-1 to TRBJ2-1; D may be TRBD2 (6 bases). The germline V and J ends were trimmed by 5 bases and 1 base, with 9 bases remaining between them. The CDR3 has 14 amino acids. Germline V gene data show CDR1 as MNHNS and CDR2 as SASEGT. The CDR3 DNA sequence: TGTGCCAGCAGTAAGGACTATTCCTACAATGAGCAGTTCTTC. Translating it yields CASSKDYSYNEQFF.

This clonotype is labeled medium-sized. The rearrangement links TRBV5-4 to TRBJ2-3; possibly TRBD1 or TRBD2 for D (6 bases each). The CDR3 runs 15 residues. V was cut by 4 bases and J by 6 bases, with 18 bases left in between. Looked up from germline, CDR1 is SGHNT and CDR2 is YYREEE (reference sequence). In DNA form, the CDR3 reads TGTGCCAGCAGCCCTGGATCGGGGGCAGGTGATACGCAGTATTTT. Its protein product is CASSPGSGAGDTQYF.

This clonotype is large (0.1 to 1%) within its sample. V usage is TRBV6-1 and J usage is TRBJ1-5, with 8 nucleotides matching TRBD1. J lost 7 bases, V lost 0 bases, and 2 bases had no gene match. Germline assignment: CDR1 MNHNS and CDR2 SASEGT. This CDR3 region has 14 residues. The CDR3 nucleotides read TGTGCCAGCAGTGAAGCAACAGGGGGGCAGCCCCAGCATTTT. Translating gives CASSEATGGQPQHF.

The V and J genes are TRBV7-6 and TRBJ2-1, with a possible D match to TRBD2 (7 bases). Germline V gives CDR1 SGHVS, CDR2 FNYEAQ. CDR3 length: 16 amino acids. The V end was cut by 2 bases, the J end by 3 bases, with 14 bases between. The CDR3 spells CASSLIGGENYNEQFF. In DNA, the CDR3 is TGTGCCAGCAGCTTAATAGGGGGGGAGAACTACAATGAGCAGTTCTTC.